Following are 21 T cell receptor beta chains from one sample sequenced in a study of immune characterization of retroperitoneal liposarcoma. TCRdb fed the PCR reads into MiXCR, producing one record per CDR3 protein. The sample contains fewer than 14,000 distinct CDR3 sequences, approximately 26% of which appear only once. The sequencing sample was made of tumor tissue. Receptors originate from a male donor with retroperitoneal liposarcoma.

This chain uses TRBV6-1 with TRBJ1-1; D is unclear. The CDR3 has 16 residues. V dropped 6 bases and J dropped 6 bases, with 23 bases sitting between them. CDR1 is MNHNS and CDR2 is SASEGT in the germline V gene. The CDR3 nucleotides read TGTGCCAGCAGCCCATCGCCCTTCCCGGATGGCGCTGAAGCTTTCTTT. Translation gives CASSPSPFPDGAEAFF.

Sample share makes this clonotype medium-sized. This sequence joins TRBV7-2 and TRBJ1-5, with D maybe TRBD1 (5 bases). Per germline, CDR1 SGHTA and CDR2 FQGNSA. The V end was cut by 2 bases, the J end by 1 base, with 12 bases between. This CDR3 contains 16 residues. As DNA, the CDR3 is TGTGCCAGCAGCTTACAAAGCTGGGGGAGCAATCAGCCCCAGCATTTT. Protein sequence: CASSLQSWGSNQPQHF.

This clonotype was recorded a few times. The V and J genes are TRBV11-1 and TRBJ2-1; no definite D call. Trimming left V 2 bases short and J 7 bases short, with 15 bases between. The CDR3 totals 15 residues. Germline CDR1 SGHAT, CDR2 FQDESV (reference sequence). The CDR3 nucleotides read TGTGCCAGCAGCTTACAAGGTGATCTCAGAAATGAGCAGTTCTTC. Protein: CASSLQGDLRNEQFF.

Comment on this clonotype: Without the conserved terminal phenylalanine or tryptophan, this CDR3 likely stems from a read error. The DNA is left out, because the CDR3 cannot be placed on it with certainty; the CDR3 is given as TCRdb lists it. Here the CDR3 reads CASSLSGVRVLRAVL. This chain joins TRBV7-4 and TRBJ2-1; TRBD2 is taken as the D call from the table, unchecked against the DNA. From germline, CDR1 is SGHVT and CDR2 SQSDAQ. The CDR3 numbers 15 amino acids, ends counted.

The chain combines TRBV27 with TRBJ2-3, with TRBD1 matching 9 bases. CDR1 and CDR2 from the germline V gene are MNHEY and SMNVEV (reference sequence). The J segment lost 15 bases and the V segment lost 5 bases, leaving 9 bases of the junction unmatched. This CDR3 contains 12 residues. CDR3 residues: CASSDPGQGEYF. CDR3 nucleotide sequence: TGTGCCAGCAGTGATCCGGGACAGGGAGAATATTTT.

This clonotype was picked up many times. This sequence joins TRBV6-1 and TRBJ2-1; possibly TRBD2 for D (5 bases). Per germline, CDR1 MNHNS and CDR2 SASEGT. This CDR3 is built from 15 residues. V shed 6 bases and J shed 1 base, with 13 bases lying between them. CDR3 amino acids: CASRLSARSYNEQFF. The CDR3 DNA reads as TGTGCCAGCAGACTTAGCGCCCGATCCTACAATGAGCAGTTCTTC.

This clonotype was seen only a few times. The CDR3 bases are TGTGCCAGCAGCTTGAGGGCTGAAGCTTTCTTT. Its translation: CASSLRAEAFF. The chain is built from TRBV7-2 and TRBJ1-1; D is unresolved. There are 11 residues in the CDR3. The V and J ends lost 3 bases and 6 bases respectively, with 5 bases between them. Germline CDR1 and CDR2: SGHTA and FQGNSA.

This clonotype was observed a single time. The chain combines TRBV12-3 or TRBV12-4 with TRBJ2-1; 7 positions match TRBD2. After removal of 6 bases from V and 10 bases from J, the junction contained 18 bases not matched to a gene. CDR3 size: 16 residues. CDR3 protein: CASSKRDTRLAREQFF. CDR3 DNA: TGTGCCAGCAGCAAACGTGACACCCGACTAGCTAGAGAGCAGTTCTTC.

V and J are TRBV6-6 and TRBJ2-7, with D possibly TRBD1 on 6 matching bases. Germline V lookup: CDR1 MNHNY, CDR2 SVGAGI (reference sequence). The CDR3 is 13 amino acids. Trimming shortened V by 8 bases and J by 3 bases, and 14 bases separated the two germline ends. The CDR3 DNA is TGTGCCAGCGGACGGACAGCTTACTACGAGCAGTACGTC. As protein: CASGRTAYYEQYV.

This rearrangement joins TRBV6-1 to TRBJ2-1, with TRBD1 matching 10 bases. J gave up 10 bases and V 8 bases, and 8 bases lay outside the gene matches. Germline CDR1 and CDR2: MNHNS and SASEGT. This CDR3 is built from 13 residues. CDR3 in DNA: TGTGCCAGCCAACGACAGGGGGCAGGAGAGCAGTTCTTC. Residues: CASQRQGAGEQFF.

This clonotype was seen a handful of times. This chain joins TRBV11-3 and TRBJ2-4, with 10 positions matching TRBD2. Matching the DNA end better, TRBJ2-5 makes the J call doubtful. Germline loops: CDR1 SGHNT, CDR2 YENEEA. The length of the CDR3 is 15 residues. CDR3 bases: TGTGCCAGCAGCATACTAGCGGGAATCCAAGAGACCCAGTACTTC. It codes for CASSILAGIQETQYF.

This rearrangement joins TRBV12-3 or TRBV12-4 to TRBJ1-1; 12 bases are shared with TRBD1. This CDR3 is built from 14 residues. After removal of 7 bases from V and 6 bases from J, the junction contained 6 bases not matched to a gene. CDR3 DNA sequence: TGTGCCAGCACCTTGGGGACAGGGGGCTCTGAAGCTTTCTTT. This sequence encodes CASTLGTGGSEAFF.

This clonotype was counted once. The chain has TRBV28 and TRBJ1-1; D not resolved. The CDR3 contains 13 residues. Germline V gene data show CDR1 as MDHEN and CDR2 as SYDVKM. V was cut by 2 bases and J by 6 bases, with 10 bases left in between. For the CDR3, the DNA is TGTGCCAGCAGTTTAAGGGCAGACTCTGAAGCTTTCTTT. This encodes CASSLRADSEAFF.

This clonotype has ten or more counts. The V and J genes are TRBV6-6 and TRBJ2-2; D not certain. The CDR3 covers 12 residues. The V and J ends lost 4 bases and 7 bases respectively, with 7 bases between them. CDR1 and CDR2 (germline): MNHNY, SVGAGI (reference sequence). DNA for the CDR3: TGTGCCAGCAGTTCCGCGCTCGGGGAGCTGTTTTTT. It codes for CASSSALGELFF.

The rearrangement joins TRBV27 to TRBJ1-2; TRBD1 might be the D (6 bases). Germline V gene data show CDR1 as MNHEY and CDR2 as SMNVEV (reference sequence). The CDR3 covers 14 residues. The V end was cut by 0 bases, the J end by 2 bases, with 7 bases between. In nucleotides, the CDR3 is TGTGCCAGCAGTTTATCGCAGGGGAACTATGGCTACACCTTC. This encodes CASSLSQGNYGYTF.

The chain recombines TRBV6-1 with TRBJ2-4, with D maybe TRBD2 (6 bases). The end of the DNA aligns better with TRBJ2-7, so the J call may be wrong. Germline V gene data show CDR1 as MNHNS and CDR2 as SASEGT. The CDR3 runs to 17 residues. The DNA for the CDR3 is TGTGCCAGCGATCGGACAACTTCTAGGGGACTGGGGTACGAGCAGTACTTC. It translates to CASDRTTSRGLGYEQYF.

This clonotype has a count of ten or more. The gene calls are TRBV7-2 and TRBJ1-1, with unresolved D. Trimming cost V 3 bases and J 1 base, with 9 bases left between them. Germline lookup yields CDR1 SGHTA and CDR2 FQGNSA. CDR3 length equals 14 residues. The CDR3 sequence: CASSLIGSNTEAFF. CDR3 in DNA: TGTGCCAGCAGCTTGATAGGGTCGAACACTGAAGCTTTCTTT.

The rearrangement joins TRBV11-2 to TRBJ1-3; D gene ambiguous. Between the trimmed V and J ends, which lost 4 bases and 0 bases, there was a span of 10 bases. The CDR3 is made up of 15 amino acids. Germline V gene lookup returns CDR1 SGHAT and CDR2 FQNNGV. CDR3 protein: CASSSPRISGNTIYF. The CDR3 nucleotides read TGTGCCAGCAGCTCCCCACGGATCTCTGGAAACACCATATATTTT.

This clonotype has a count of ten or more. The chain combines TRBV6-1 with TRBJ1-5; a possible D gene is TRBD1 (5 bases). The V end was cut by 7 bases, the J end by 3 bases, with 10 bases between. This CDR3 spans 13 amino acids. Germline assignment: CDR1 MNHNS and CDR2 SASEGT. The CDR3 sequence is CASIRDLNQPQHF. The CDR3, as DNA: TGTGCCAGCATTAGGGACCTCAATCAGCCCCAGCATTTT.

The V gene is TRBV5-5, the J gene TRBJ1-2, with 10 bases identical to TRBD1. V shed 0 bases and J 2 bases; nucleotides not matched to a gene: 1. Germline CDR1 is SGHKS and CDR2 is YYEKEE (reference sequence). The CDR3 consists of 15 residues. This CDR3 is CASSLGGQGNYGYTF. The CDR3 DNA is TGTGCCAGCAGCTTGGGGGGACAGGGGAACTATGGCTACACCTTC.

The table lists this clonotype with a few counts. V is TRBV12-3 or TRBV12-4 and J is TRBJ1-2, with a possible D match to TRBD1 (6 bases). The CDR3 is made up of 15 amino acids. V lost 5 bases, J lost 4 bases, and 17 bases lay in between. CDR3 amino acids: CASSTTQGLSYGYTF. The CDR3 DNA sequence: TGTGCCAGCAGTACAACACAGGGCCTGAGCTATGGCTACACCTTC.